The clone carrying this T cell receptor beta chain was detected ten times or more. Purified naive CD4+ T cells were depleted of CD25+ Tregs. Germline CDR1 MNHNS, CDR2 SASEGT. The CDR3 is made up of 13 amino acids. Between the trimmed V and J ends, which lost 4 bases and 6 bases, there was a span of 10 bases. TCRdb analysed the 5' RACE reads with MiXCR anew, one entry per CDR3 protein. The sample has about 40,000 distinct CDR3 sequences, under 20% seen once. The chain is built from TRBV6-1 and TRBJ1-5; D gene ambiguous. The sample consisted of naive CD4+ T cells sorted from a lymph node. Described subset: naive CD4+ T cells, CD4+CD45RA+CD25-. This receptor was identified in a female donor with breast cancer. CDR3 in amino acids: CASSVGRPQPQHF. The CDR3 nucleotides are TGTGCCAGCAGTGTGGGAAGGCCTCAGCCCCAGCATTTT.